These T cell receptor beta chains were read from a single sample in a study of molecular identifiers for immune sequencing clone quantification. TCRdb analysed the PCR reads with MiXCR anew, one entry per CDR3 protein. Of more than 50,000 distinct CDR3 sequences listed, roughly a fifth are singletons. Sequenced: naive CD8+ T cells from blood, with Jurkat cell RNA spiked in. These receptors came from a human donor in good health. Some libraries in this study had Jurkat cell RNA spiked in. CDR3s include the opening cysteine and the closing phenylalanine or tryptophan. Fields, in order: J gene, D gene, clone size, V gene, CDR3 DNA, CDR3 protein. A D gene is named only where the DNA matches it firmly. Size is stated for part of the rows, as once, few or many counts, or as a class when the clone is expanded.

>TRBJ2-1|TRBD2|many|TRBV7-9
TGTGCCAGCAGCTCTAGCGGGAGGGCCGATGAGCAGTTCTTC
CASSSSGRADEQFF
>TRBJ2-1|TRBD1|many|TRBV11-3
TGTGCCAGCAGCTTAGCCCCAGGGGGCAATGAGCAGTTCTTC
CASSLAPGGNEQFF
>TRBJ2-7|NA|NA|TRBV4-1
TGCGCCAGCAGCCAAGCATTGGCGGCAACTTACGAGCAGTACTTC
CASSQALAATYEQYF
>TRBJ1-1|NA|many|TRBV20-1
TGCAGTGCTAGAGCACTTCGGGGAGGCACTGAAGCTTTCTTT
CSARALRGGTEAFF
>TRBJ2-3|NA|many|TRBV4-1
TGCGCCAGCAGCCAATCTGTGGCAGATACGCAGTATTTT
CASSQSVADTQYF
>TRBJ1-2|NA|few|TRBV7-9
TGTGCCAGCAGCTTACCCTTGGGGGACATAACTTACTATGGCTACACCTTC
CASSLPLGDITYYGYTF
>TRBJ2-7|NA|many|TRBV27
TGTGCCAGCAGAAGCTACGGGGATTCCTACGAGCAGTACTTC
CASRSYGDSYEQYF
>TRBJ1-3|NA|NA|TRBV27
TGTGCCAGCAGTTTAAACAAGGGAGGGGGAAACACCATGTATTTT
CASSLNKGGGNTMYF
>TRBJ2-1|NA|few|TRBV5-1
TGCGCCAGCGCCCCTGGCCGTCCCTTAGGCTCCTACAATGAGCAGTTCTTC
CASAPGRPLGSYNEQFF
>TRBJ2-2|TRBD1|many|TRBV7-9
TGTGCCAGCAGCCCCGGGACAGGGGGCACCACCGGGGAGCTGTTTTTT
CASSPGTGGTTGELFF
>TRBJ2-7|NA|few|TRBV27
TGTGCCAGCAGTTTAGGTCTAAACTACGAGCAGTACTTC
CASSLGLNYEQYF
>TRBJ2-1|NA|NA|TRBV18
TGTGCCAGCTCACAGAGCCAGCGGAGCGACTATATGTACAATGAGCAGTTCTTC
CASSQSQRSDYMYNEQFF
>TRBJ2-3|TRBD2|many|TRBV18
TGTGCCAGCTCACTGGCGGGAGATTCGGATACGCAGTATTTT
CASSLAGDSDTQYF
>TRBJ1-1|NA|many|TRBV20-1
TGCAGTGCTAGTCGGGAGGACACTGAAGCTTTCTTT
CSASREDTEAFF
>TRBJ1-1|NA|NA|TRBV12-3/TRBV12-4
TGTGCCAGCAGTTTCGCATTGAACACTGATGCTTTCTTT
CASSFALNTDAFF
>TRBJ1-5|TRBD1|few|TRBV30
TGTGCCTGGAGTATAGGTCAGGGGGATCAGCCCCAGCATTTT
CAWSIGQGDQPQHF
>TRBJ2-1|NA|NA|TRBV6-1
TGTGCCAGCCTTGAGCGGTCCTACAATGAGCAGTTCTTC
CASLERSYNEQFF
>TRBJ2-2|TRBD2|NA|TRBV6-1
TGTGCCAGCAGTGAAAAAAGCCCAGCGGGAGCCGGGGAGCTGTTTTTT
CASSEKSPAGAGELFF
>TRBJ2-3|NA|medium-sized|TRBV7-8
TGTGCCAGCAGTTCCCCCGGGCAGAGTACTAGCACAGATACGCAGTATTTT
CASSSPGQSTSTDTQYF
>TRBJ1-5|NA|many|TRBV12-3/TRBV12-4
TGTGCCAGCAGTTTAACAGGCCTCCAGCCCCAGCATTTT
CASSLTGLQPQHF
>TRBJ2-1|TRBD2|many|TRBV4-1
TGCGCCAGCAGCCAAGTTTGGGCTAGCGGGAGCGTATACAATGAGCAGTTCTTC
CASSQVWASGSVYNEQFF
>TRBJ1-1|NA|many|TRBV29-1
TGCAGCGGGGTCACCGGGACTGAAGCTTTCTTT
CSGVTGTEAFF
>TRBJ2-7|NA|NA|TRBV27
TGTGCCAGCAGTTTTGGTCACGTCTACGAGCAGTACTTC
CASSFGHVYEQYF
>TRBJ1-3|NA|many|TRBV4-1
TGCGCCAGCAGCCAAGATCAATCACGGGTCTCTGGAAACACCATATATTTT
CASSQDQSRVSGNTIYF
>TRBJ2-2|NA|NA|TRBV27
TGTGCCAGCAGTTCCCCCAGACGGACGAACACCGGGGAGCTGTTTTTT
CASSSPRRTNTGELFF
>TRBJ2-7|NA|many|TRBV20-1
TGCAGTGCAACAAAGGAGTCCCAAGTCGGGCAGTACTTC
CSATKESQVGQYF
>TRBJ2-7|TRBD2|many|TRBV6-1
TGTGCCAGCAGTGAAGCCGTCGGAGCGGGGTCCTACGAGCAGTACTTC
CASSEAVGAGSYEQYF
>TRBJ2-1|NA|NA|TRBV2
TGTGCCAGCAGGAGACCGGGACTCCGTGAGCAGTTCTTC
CASRRPGLREQFF
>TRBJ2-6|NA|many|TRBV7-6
TGTGCCAGCACCACGGGATGGACCTCTGGGGCCAACGTCCTGACTTTC
CASTTGWTSGANVLTF
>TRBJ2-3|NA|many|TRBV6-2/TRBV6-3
TGTGCCAGCAGTTGGGGCCCGAACACAGATACGCAGTATTTT
CASSWGPNTDTQYF
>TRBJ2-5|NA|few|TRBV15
TGTGCCACCAGCAGAGTCCCACAAGAGACCCAGTACTTC
CATSRVPQETQYF
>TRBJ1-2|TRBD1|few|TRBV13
TGTGCCAGCAGCTTCCTATTTCAGGGGGCGTCCACCTTC
CASSFLFQGASTF
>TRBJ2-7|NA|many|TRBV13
TGTGCCAGTAATAGTGGACAAAGCTCCTACGAGCAGTACTTC
CASNSGQSSYEQYF
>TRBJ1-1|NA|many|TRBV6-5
TGTGCCAGCAGTTTACACGAGGGTGGGACTGAAGCTTTCTTT
CASSLHEGGTEAFF
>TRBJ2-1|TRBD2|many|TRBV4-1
TGCGCCAGCAGCCAAGATCCTAGCGGGCCCTACAATGAGCAGTTCTTC
CASSQDPSGPYNEQFF
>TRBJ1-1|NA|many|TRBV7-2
TGTGCCAGCAGCTTAACGTCGGGGAACACTGAAGCTTTCTTT
CASSLTSGNTEAFF
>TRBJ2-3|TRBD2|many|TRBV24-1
TGTGCCACCAGTGATTGGGGGACTAGCGGAGAAGATACGCAGTATTTT
CATSDWGTSGEDTQYF
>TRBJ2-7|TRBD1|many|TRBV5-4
TGTGCCAGCAGCTCTTGGCCAGGGGGCGAGCAGTACTTC
CASSSWPGGEQYF
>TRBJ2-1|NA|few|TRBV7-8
TGTGCCAGCAGCCTAGGAACTAGCCTGACCTACAATGAGCAGTTCTTC
CASSLGTSLTYNEQFF
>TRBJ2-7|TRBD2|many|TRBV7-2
TGTGCCAGCAGCTTATTCGGCGGGAGCGGCTACGAGCAGTACTTC
CASSLFGGSGYEQYF
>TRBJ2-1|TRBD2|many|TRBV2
TGTGCCAGCAGGCCGTCGGCCAGCGGGAAAATTGATGAGCAGTTCTTC
CASRPSASGKIDEQFF
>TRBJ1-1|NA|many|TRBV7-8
TGTGCCAGCAGCTTAACCCGGGACCCTCACGAAGCTTTCTTT
CASSLTRDPHEAFF
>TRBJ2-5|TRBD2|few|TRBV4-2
TGTGCCAGCAGCCAAATAGCGGGAAGGGAGACCCAGTACTTC
CASSQIAGRETQYF
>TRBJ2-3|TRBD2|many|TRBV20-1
TGCAGTGCTAGAGTTATAGCGGGAACCTCAACGAACACAGATACGCAGTATTTT
CSARVIAGTSTNTDTQYF
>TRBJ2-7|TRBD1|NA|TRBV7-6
TGTGCCAGCAGCTTAGGTTTGGGACAGTCCTACGAGCAGTACTTC
CASSLGLGQSYEQYF
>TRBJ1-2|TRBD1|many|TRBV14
TGTGCCAGCAGCCAAGATCCACAGGGGCTAGATAACTATGGCTACACCTTC
CASSQDPQGLDNYGYTF
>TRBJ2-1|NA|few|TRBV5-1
TGCGCCAGCAGCGCCGACTGGGACGGCACTGAGCAGTTCTTC
CASSADWDGTEQFF
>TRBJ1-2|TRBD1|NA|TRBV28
TGTGCCAGCAGAATACCGGGACAGGTCTATGGCTACACCTTC
CASRIPGQVYGYTF
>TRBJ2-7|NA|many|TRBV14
TGTGCCAGCAGCCAACGACTAGGGGTCAGCGCCTACGAGCAGTACTTC
CASSQRLGVSAYEQYF
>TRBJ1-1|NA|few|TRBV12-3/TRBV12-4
TGTGCCAGCACCAGGACGGCGTTGGGCACTGAAGCTTTCTTT
CASTRTALGTEAFF
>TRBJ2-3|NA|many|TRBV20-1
TGCAGTGCTAGAAGGCTAGTGGTTACAGATACGCAGTATTTT
CSARRLVVTDTQYF
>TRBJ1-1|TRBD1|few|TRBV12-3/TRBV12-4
TGTGCCAGCAGTTCACGACAGGGGCCGAACACTGAAGCTTTCTTT
CASSSRQGPNTEAFF
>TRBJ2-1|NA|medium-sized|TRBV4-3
TGCGCCAGCAGCCAAGTAGGGGAAATCAGTGAGCAGTTCTTC
CASSQVGEISEQFF
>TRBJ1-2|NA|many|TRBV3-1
TGTGCCAGCAGCCAAGAGGATGACGTATCGTCCAACTATGGCTACACCTTC
CASSQEDDVSSNYGYTF
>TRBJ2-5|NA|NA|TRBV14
TGTGCCAGCAGCCAATTCCATCTAGCAGGATTTCAAGAGACCCAGTACTTC
CASSQFHLAGFQETQYF
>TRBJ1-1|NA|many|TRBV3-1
TGTGCCAGCAGCCAAGGCCGCGGGTGGACTGAAGCTTTCTTT
CASSQGRGWTEAFF
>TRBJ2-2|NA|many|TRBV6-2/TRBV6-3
TGTGCCAGCAGTGAAACTAACACCGGGGAGCTGTTTTTT
CASSETNTGELFF
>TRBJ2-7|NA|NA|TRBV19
TGTGCCAGTAGTATAGGCAGGACCTACTACGAGCAGTACTTC
CASSIGRTYYEQYF
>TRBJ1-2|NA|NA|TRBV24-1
TGTGCCACCCAACCGGCGGAGGATAACTATGGCTACACCTTC
CATQPAEDNYGYTF
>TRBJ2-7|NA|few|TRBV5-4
TGTGCCAGCAGCTTGGCCGGGACCGAGCAGTACTTC
CASSLAGTEQYF